This T cell receptor (beta chain) comes out of a study of blood T cell repertoires in COVID-19. Study at large: Donors in the United States, Italy and Spain gave samples during acute or convalescent COVID-19. PBMCs, B-cell-depleted T cells, or T cells provided the cDNA or gDNA that made up the material.

Between the trimmed V and J ends, which lost 3 bases and 1 base, there was a span of 13 bases. This CDR3 is 16 amino acids long. Per the germline V gene, CDR1 is SGHTA and CDR2 is FQGNSA. Seattle enrolled patients during active infection and tracked them longitudinally. Libraries were prepared by immunoSEQ multiplex PCR; TCRdb keeps only in-frame clonotypes and omits some of them. This table holds about 340,000 clones, about 90% found once. Specimen: peripheral blood. The receptor was derived from a woman aged 50 to 65 with COVID-19, enrolled during active disease. The V gene is TRBV7-2, the J gene TRBJ1-3, with D perhaps TRBD1 (6 bases). CDR3 DNA sequence: TGTGCCAGCAGCTTTTCGGGGGGCGCATCTGGAAACACCATATATTTT. Translating gives CASSFSGGASGNTIYF.